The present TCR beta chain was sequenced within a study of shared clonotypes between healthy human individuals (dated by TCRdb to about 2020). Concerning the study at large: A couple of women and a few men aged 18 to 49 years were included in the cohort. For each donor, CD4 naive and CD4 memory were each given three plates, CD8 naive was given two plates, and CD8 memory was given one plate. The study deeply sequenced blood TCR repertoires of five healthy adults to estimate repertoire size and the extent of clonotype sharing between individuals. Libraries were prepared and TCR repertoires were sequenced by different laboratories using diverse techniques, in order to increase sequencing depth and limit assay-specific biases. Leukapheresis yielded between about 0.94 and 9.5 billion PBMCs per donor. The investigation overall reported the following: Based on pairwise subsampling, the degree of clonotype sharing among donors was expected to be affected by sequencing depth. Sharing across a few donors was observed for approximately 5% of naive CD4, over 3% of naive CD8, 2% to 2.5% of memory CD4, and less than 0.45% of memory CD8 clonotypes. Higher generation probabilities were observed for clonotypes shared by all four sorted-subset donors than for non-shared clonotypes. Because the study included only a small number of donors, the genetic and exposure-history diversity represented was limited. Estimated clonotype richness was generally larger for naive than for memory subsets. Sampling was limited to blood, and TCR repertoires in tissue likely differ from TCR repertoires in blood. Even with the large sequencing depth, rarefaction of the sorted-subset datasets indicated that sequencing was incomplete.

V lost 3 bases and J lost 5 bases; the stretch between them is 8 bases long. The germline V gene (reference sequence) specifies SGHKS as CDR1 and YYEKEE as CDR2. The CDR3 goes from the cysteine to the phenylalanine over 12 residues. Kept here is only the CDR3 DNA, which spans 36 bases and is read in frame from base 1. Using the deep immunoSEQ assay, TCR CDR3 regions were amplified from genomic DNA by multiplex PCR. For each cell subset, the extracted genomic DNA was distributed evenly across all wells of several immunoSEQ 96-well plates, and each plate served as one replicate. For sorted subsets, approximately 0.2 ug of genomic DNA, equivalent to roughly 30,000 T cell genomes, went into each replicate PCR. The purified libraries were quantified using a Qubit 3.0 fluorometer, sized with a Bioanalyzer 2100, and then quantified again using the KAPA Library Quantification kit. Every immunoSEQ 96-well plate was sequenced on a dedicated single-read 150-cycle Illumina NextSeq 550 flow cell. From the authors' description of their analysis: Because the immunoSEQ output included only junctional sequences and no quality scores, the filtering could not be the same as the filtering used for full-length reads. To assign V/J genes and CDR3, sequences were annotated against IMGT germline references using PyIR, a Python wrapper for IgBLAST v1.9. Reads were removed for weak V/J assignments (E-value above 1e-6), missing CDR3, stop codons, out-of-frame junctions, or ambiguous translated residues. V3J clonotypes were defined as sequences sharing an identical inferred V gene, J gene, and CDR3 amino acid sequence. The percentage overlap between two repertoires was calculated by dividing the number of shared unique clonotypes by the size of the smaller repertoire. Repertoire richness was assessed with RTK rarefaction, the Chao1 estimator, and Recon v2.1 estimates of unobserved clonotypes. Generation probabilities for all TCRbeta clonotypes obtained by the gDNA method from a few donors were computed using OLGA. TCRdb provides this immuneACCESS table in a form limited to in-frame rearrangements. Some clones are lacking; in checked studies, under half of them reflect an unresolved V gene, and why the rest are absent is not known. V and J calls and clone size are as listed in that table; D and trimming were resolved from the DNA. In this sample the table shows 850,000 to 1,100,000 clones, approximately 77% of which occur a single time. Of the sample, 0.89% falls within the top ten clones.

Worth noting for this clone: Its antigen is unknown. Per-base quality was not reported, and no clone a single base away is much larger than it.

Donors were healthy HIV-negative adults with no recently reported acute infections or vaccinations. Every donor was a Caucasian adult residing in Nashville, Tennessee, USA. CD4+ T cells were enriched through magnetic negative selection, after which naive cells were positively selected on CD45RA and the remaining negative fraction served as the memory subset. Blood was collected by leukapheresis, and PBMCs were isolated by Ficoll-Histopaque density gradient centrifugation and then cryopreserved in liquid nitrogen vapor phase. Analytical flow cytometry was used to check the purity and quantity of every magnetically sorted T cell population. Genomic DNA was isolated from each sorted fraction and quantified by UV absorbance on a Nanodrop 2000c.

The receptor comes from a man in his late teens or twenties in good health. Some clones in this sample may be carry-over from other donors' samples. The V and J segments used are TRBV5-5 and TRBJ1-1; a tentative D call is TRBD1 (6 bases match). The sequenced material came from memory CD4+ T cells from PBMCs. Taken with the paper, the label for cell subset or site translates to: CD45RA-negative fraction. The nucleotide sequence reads TGTGCCAGCAGCTCCAGGGGTACTGAAGCTTTCTTT. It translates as CASSSRGTEAFF.